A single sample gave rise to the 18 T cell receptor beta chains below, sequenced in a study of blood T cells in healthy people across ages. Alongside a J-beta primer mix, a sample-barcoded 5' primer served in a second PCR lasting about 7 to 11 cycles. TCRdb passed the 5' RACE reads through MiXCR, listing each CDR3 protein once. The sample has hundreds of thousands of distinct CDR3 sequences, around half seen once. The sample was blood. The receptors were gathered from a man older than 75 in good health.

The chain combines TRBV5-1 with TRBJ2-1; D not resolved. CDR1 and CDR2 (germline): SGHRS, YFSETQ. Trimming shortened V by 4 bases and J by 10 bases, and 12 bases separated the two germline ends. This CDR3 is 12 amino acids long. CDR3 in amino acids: CASSGIAGEQFF. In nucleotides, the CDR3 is TGCGCCAGCAGCGGGATAGCAGGCGAGCAGTTCTTC.

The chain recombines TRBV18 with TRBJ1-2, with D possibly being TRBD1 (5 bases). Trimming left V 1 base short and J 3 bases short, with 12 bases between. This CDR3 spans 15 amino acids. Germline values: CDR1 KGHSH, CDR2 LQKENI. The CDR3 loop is CASSPRAGSDYGYTF. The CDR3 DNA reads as TGTGCCAGCTCACCACGGGCAGGGTCTGACTATGGCTACACCTTC.

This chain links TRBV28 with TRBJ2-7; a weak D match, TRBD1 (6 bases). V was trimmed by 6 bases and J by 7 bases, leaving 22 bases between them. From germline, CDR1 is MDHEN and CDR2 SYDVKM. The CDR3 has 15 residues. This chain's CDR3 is CASRLPRDILSEQYF. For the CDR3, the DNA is TGTGCCAGCAGACTTCCCCGGGACATCTTAAGTGAGCAGTACTTC.

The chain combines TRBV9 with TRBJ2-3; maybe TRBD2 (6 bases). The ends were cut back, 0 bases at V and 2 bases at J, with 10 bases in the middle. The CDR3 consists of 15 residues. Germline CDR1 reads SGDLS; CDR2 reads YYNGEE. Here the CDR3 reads CASSVDRRATDTQYF. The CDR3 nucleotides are TGTGCCAGCAGCGTAGACAGGAGGGCCACAGATACGCAGTATTTT.

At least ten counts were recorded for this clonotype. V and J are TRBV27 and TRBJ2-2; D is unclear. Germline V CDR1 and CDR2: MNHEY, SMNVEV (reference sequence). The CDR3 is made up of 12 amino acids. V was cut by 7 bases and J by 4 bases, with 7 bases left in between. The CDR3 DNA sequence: TGTGCCAGCATGGCCCTCACCGGGGAGCTGTTTTTT. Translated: CASMALTGELFF.

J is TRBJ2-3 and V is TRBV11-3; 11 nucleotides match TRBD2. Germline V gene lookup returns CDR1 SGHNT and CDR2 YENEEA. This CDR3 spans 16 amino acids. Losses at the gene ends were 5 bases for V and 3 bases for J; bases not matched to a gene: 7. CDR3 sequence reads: CASSRLLAGATDTQYF. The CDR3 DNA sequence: TGTGCCAGCAGCCGACTACTAGCGGGAGCGACAGATACGCAGTATTTT.

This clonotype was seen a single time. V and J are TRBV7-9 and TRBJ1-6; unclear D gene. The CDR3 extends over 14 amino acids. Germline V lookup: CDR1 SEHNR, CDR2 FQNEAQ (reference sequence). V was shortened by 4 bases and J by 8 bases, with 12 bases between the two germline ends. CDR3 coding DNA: TGTGCCAGCAGCTCCCCCTCGCGGCATTCACCCCTCCACTTT. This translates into CASSSPSRHSPLHF.

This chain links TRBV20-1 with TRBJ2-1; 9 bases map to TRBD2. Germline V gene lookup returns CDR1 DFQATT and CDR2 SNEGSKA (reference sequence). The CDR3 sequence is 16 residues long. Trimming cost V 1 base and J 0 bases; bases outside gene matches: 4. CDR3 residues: CSARGDSGSSYNEQFF. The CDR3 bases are TGCAGTGCTAGAGGGGATAGCGGGAGCTCCTACAATGAGCAGTTCTTC.

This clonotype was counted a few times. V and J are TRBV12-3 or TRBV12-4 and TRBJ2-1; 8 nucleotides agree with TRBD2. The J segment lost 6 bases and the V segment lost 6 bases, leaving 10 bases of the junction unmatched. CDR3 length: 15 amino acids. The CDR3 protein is CASRFKAGVGNEQFF. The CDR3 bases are TGTGCCAGCAGATTCAAAGCGGGGGTGGGCAATGAGCAGTTCTTC.

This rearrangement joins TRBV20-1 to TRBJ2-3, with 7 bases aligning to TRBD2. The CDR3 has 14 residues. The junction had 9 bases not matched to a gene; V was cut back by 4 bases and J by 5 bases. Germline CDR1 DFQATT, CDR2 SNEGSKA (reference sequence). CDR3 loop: CSATGLVEEDTQYF. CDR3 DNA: TGCAGTGCTACAGGACTAGTAGAGGAAGATACGCAGTATTTT.

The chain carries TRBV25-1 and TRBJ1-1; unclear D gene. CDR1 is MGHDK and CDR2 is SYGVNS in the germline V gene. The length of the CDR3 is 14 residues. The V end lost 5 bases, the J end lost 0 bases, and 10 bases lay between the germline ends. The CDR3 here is CASSIDELNTEAFF. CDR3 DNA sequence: TGTGCCAGCAGTATAGACGAATTGAACACTGAAGCTTTCTTT.

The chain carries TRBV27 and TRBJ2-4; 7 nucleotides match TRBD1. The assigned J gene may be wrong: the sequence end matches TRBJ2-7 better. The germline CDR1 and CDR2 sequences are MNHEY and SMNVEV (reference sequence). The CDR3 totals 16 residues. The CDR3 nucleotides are TGTGCCAGCAGTTTATCGACAGGGTGGAGTAGAAACGAGCAGTACTTC. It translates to CASSLSTGWSRNEQYF.

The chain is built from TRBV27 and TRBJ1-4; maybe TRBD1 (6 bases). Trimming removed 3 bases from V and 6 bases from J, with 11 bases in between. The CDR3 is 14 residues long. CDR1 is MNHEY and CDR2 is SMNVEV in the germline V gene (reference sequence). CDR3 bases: TGTGCCAGCAGTTTGGGGCCAGGGGATGAAAAACTGTTTTTT. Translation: CASSLGPGDEKLFF.

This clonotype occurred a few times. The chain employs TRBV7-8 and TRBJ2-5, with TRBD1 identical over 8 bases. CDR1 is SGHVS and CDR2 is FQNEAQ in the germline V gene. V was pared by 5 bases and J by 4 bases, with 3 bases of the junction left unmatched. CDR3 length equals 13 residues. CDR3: CASSLRGPETQYF. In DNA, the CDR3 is TGTGCCAGCAGCCTCAGGGGGCCAGAGACCCAGTACTTC.

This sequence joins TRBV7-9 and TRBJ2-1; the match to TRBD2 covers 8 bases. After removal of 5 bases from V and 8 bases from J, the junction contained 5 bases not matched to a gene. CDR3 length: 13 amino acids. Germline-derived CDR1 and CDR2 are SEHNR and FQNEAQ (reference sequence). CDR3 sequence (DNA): TGTGCCAGCAGCCGAGCGGGAGTGGATGAGCAGTTCTTC. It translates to CASSRAGVDEQFF.

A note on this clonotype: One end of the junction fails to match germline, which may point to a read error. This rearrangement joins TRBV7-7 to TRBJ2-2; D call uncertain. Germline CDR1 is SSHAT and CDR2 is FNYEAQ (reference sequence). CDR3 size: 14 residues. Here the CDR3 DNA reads TGTGCTAGCAGCTTCGTAGGCTTGACCGGGGAGCTGTTTTTT. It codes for CASSFVGLTGELFF.

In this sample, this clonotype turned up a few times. CDR3 bases: TGTGCCAGCAGCTTCAGCGGGCAGTCCTACAATGAGCAGTACTTC. The encoded protein is CASSFSGQSYNEQYF. The rearrangement joins TRBV5-6 to TRBJ2-1, with a possible D match to TRBD2 (6 bases). TRBJ2-7 matches the DNA end more closely, so the J call is doubtful. The V gene's germline CDR1 is SGHDT and CDR2 YYEEEE. This CDR3 has 15 residues.

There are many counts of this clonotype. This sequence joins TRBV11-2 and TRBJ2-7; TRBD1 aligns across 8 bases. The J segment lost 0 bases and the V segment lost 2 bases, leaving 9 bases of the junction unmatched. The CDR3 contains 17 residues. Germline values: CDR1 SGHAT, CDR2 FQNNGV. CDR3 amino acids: CASSLIPDRDFSYEQYF. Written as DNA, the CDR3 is TGTGCCAGCAGCTTAATCCCGGACAGGGACTTCTCCTACGAGCAGTACTTC.